Following are 8 T cell receptor beta chains from one sample sequenced in a study of vaccination effects on CD4 cells after COVID-19. After roughly eleven days in culture, the CD4+ T cells were isolated. Some clones are missing from TCRdb's copy, which holds only in-frame ones; the method was immunoSEQ multiplex PCR. Of 31,000 or so clones in the sample, about 73% are singletons; the top ten hold roughly 3.8%. These receptors' antigens are unknown. The input for sequencing was CD4+ T cells from PBMCs cultured without peptide, taken before COVID-19 vaccination. Receptor source: a human donor who received a COVID-19 vaccine.

The genes are TRBV7-6 and TRBJ2-3; 7 nucleotides line up with TRBD2. The V and J ends lost 6 bases and 0 bases, in that order; junction bases with no gene match: 6. This CDR3 contains 15 residues. Germline V gene sequence: CDR1 SGHVS, CDR2 FNYEAQ. CDR3 sequence: CASSQAGLSTDTQYF. CDR3 DNA: TGTGCCAGCAGTCAAGCGGGGTTAAGCACAGATACGCAGTATTTT.

This chain uses TRBV5-6 with TRBJ2-5, with 9 bases aligning to TRBD1. J lost 2 bases, V lost 4 bases, and 9 bases had no gene match. CDR3 length: 16 amino acids. The germline V gene has CDR1 SGHDT and CDR2 YYEEEE. The CDR3 sequence: CASSPVGQGFQETQYF. The CDR3 DNA is TGTGCCAGCAGCCCCGTGGGACAGGGATTTCAAGAGACCCAGTACTTC.

The gene calls are TRBV5-6 and TRBJ2-3, with 14 bases identical to TRBD2. The CDR3 totals 17 residues. The germline gives CDR1 SGHDT, CDR2 YYEEEE. Losses at the gene ends were 2 bases for V and 4 bases for J; bases not matched to a gene: 6. The CDR3 DNA sequence: TGTGCCAGCAGCTTCGGACTAGCGGGAGGTCGATCAGATACGCAGTATTTT. It is translated as CASSFGLAGGRSDTQYF. The variable domain in full, with the rest retrieved from reference TRBV5-6 and TRBJ2-3, is DAGVTQSPTHLIKTRGQQVTLRCSPKSGHDTVSWYQQALGQGPQFIFQYYEEEERQRGNFPDRFSGHQFPNYSSELNVNALLLGDSALYLCASSFGLAGGRSDTQYFGPGTRLTVL.

The V call is TRBV20-1, the J call TRBJ1-1, with 7 bases lining up with TRBD1. CDR1 and CDR2 (germline): DFQATT, SNEGSKA (reference sequence). The CDR3 is 11 residues long. V gave up 5 bases and J gave up 7 bases; unmatched junction bases: 4. The CDR3, as DNA: TGCAGTGCTTTGGGACAGATTGAAGCTTTCTTT. This codes for CSALGQIEAFF.

V is TRBV7-9 and J is TRBJ1-2, with 7 positions matching TRBD1. This CDR3 has 15 amino acids. Germline V CDR1 and CDR2: SEHNR, FQNEAQ (reference sequence). V lost 3 bases to trimming and J lost 1 base; unmatched junction nucleotides: 5. CDR3 in amino acids: CASSFRDRSNYGYTF. Here the CDR3 DNA reads TGTGCCAGCAGCTTCCGGGACAGAAGTAACTATGGCTACACCTTC. Full variable domain (rest looked up from reference TRBV7-9 and TRBJ1-2): DTGVSQNPRHKITKRGQNVTFRCDPISEHNRLYWYRQTLGQGPEFLTYFQNEAQLEKSRLLSDRFSAERPKGSFSTLEIQRTEQGDSAMYLCASSFRDRSNYGYTFGSGTRLTVV.

The V gene is TRBV14, the J gene TRBJ1-2, with D hard to call. Germline lookup yields CDR1 SGHDN and CDR2 FVKESK. The CDR3 has 14 residues. V lost 4 bases to trimming and J lost 4 bases, with 13 bases between them. The CDR3 DNA reads as TGTGCCAGCAGCCCAGGTTTTTTAGGCTATGGCTACACCTTC. It encodes CASSPGFLGYGYTF.

The chain links TRBV6-2 or TRBV6-3 to TRBJ2-4; D call uncertain. CDR1 is MNHEY, CDR2 SVGEGT, per germline. The CDR3 has 16 amino acids. Trimming pared 6 bases from V and 3 bases from J, leaving 18 bases between. For the CDR3, the DNA is TGTGCCAGCAGCCGTCCTATCCCGGTGGGCAAAAACATTCAGTACTTC. This sequence encodes CASSRPIPVGKNIQYF.

The gene calls are TRBV7-2 and TRBJ1-2, with TRBD1 matching 7 bases. J was trimmed by 4 bases and V by 4 bases; bases with no gene match: 3. The CDR3 length is 13 residues. The germline V gene has CDR1 SGHTA and CDR2 FQGNSA. In DNA form, the CDR3 reads TGTGCCAGCAGCTGGGGACAGATCTATGGCTACACCTTC. Translating it yields CASSWGQIYGYTF.